The 28 T cell receptor beta chains reported below all come from one sample, sequenced in a study of PD-1 blockade in mismatch repair-deficient tumors. Data came from immunoSEQ multiplex PCR; TCRdb stores just in-frame clones and leaves some out. The sample lists around 130,000 clones, almost 90% occurring once. Sample: peripheral blood, taken just over 70 weeks after starting pembrolizumab. Receptors originate from an adult with mismatch repair-deficient cancer.

V and J are TRBV27 and TRBJ2-5; TRBD1 aligns across 9 bases. The trim removed 6 bases at V and 1 base at J, leaving 9 bases unmatched. CDR1 MNHEY and CDR2 SMNVEV come from the germline V gene (reference sequence). CDR3 length equals 16 residues. The CDR3 reads CASRTTGTGLQETQYF. The CDR3 DNA sequence: TGTGCCAGCAGAACTACCGGGACAGGGCTCCAAGAGACCCAGTACTTC.

This sequence joins TRBV30 and TRBJ2-5; TRBD1 matches 10 bases. CDR1 GTSNPN and CDR2 SVGIG come from the germline V gene (reference sequence). The CDR3 length is 15 residues. J was trimmed by 5 bases and V by 2 bases; bases with no gene match: 8. The CDR3 spells CAWSLGTGALETQYF. The CDR3 DNA is TGTGCCTGGAGTTTAGGGACAGGGGCTTTGGAGACCCAGTACTTC.

The chain carries TRBV7-3 and TRBJ2-1; 10 bases are a match to TRBD2. The ends lost 0 bases at V and 4 bases at J; junction bases unmatched: 3. CDR1 is SGHTA, CDR2 FQGTGA, per germline. The CDR3 loop spans 16 amino acids. The CDR3 sequence: CASSLTRTSGYNEQFF. The CDR3 region has the DNA TGTGCCAGCAGCTTAACCCGGACTAGCGGATACAATGAGCAGTTCTTC.

V usage is TRBV28 and J usage is TRBJ2-6; unclear D gene. The germline gives CDR1 MDHEN, CDR2 SYDVKM. V was trimmed by 2 bases and J by 0 bases, leaving 8 bases between them. The CDR3 has 16 residues. CDR3 residues: CASSLVRGSGANVLTF. DNA of the CDR3: TGTGCCAGCAGTTTAGTTAGAGGCTCTGGGGCCAACGTCCTGACTTTC.

The chain has TRBV6-5 and TRBJ1-4; a possible D gene is TRBD1 (6 bases). Trimming shortened V by 5 bases and J by 8 bases, and 12 bases separated the two germline ends. The CDR3 totals 13 residues. Germline V gives CDR1 MNHEY, CDR2 SVGAGI. CDR3 residues: CASSTGGLEKLFF. For the CDR3, the DNA is TGTGCCAGCAGTACGGGGGGCCTAGAAAAACTGTTTTTT.

The chain links TRBV7-6 to TRBJ2-5, with a possible D match to TRBD2 (6 bases). The CDR3 is 13 residues long. Trimming pared 3 bases from V and 5 bases from J, leaving 10 bases between. The germline V gene encodes CDR1 SGHVS and CDR2 FNYEAQ. CDR3 DNA sequence: TGTGCCAGCAGCTTTGGGACTGAGGAGACCCAGTACTTC. Its protein is CASSFGTEETQYF.

The chain is built from TRBV29-1 and TRBJ2-2, with a weak D call TRBD2 (5 bases). This CDR3 has 13 residues. The V end was cut by 1 base, the J end by 7 bases, with 10 bases between. Per germline, CDR1 SQVTM and CDR2 ANQGSEA. CDR3 sequence: CSVEAGLGGELFF. In DNA form, the CDR3 reads TGCAGCGTTGAAGCGGGGTTGGGCGGGGAGCTGTTTTTT.

V gene TRBV27 combines with J gene TRBJ1-5; a weak D match, TRBD1 (5 bases). The V end lost 2 bases, the J end lost 2 bases, and 13 bases lay between the germline ends. The CDR3 is made up of 16 amino acids. CDR1 is MNHEY, CDR2 SMNVEV, per germline (reference sequence). The chain's CDR3 is CASSLGGRGGNQPQHF. The CDR3 region has the DNA TGTGCCAGCAGTTTAGGTGGTCGGGGCGGCAATCAGCCCCAGCATTTT.

The V gene is TRBV5-4, the J gene TRBJ2-7, with D perhaps TRBD1 (5 bases). CDR1 and CDR2 (germline): SGHNT, YYREEE (reference sequence). Trimming left V 0 bases short and J 4 bases short, with 8 bases between. The CDR3 is 13 residues long. The CDR3 DNA sequence: TGTGCCAGCAGCTTGGACAGGCGGTACGAGCAGTACTTC. Translating gives CASSLDRRYEQYF.

V is TRBV5-4 and J is TRBJ1-2, with no clear D. CDR3 size: 13 residues. Germline-derived CDR1 and CDR2 are SGHNT and YYREEE (reference sequence). Trimming pared 10 bases from V and 4 bases from J, leaving 17 bases between. The CDR3 nucleotides are TGTGCCCTTTCAGGCAGCCTCCTCTATGGCTACACCTTC. It yields the protein CALSGSLLYGYTF.

The rearrangement uses TRBV5-1 and TRBJ2-5; 9 bases align to TRBD1. Per germline, CDR1 SGHRS and CDR2 YFSETQ. The CDR3 is made up of 14 amino acids. V trimming: 4 bases; J trimming: 5 bases; junction bases outside the gene matches: 6. CDR3 loop: CASSAGQGGETQYF. The CDR3 nucleotides read TGCGCCAGCAGCGCGGGACAGGGCGGGGAGACCCAGTACTTC.

This clone was seen repeatedly, ten times or more. Other DNA sequences in the sample encode the same CDR3. This chain links TRBV5-1 with TRBJ1-5, with D possibly TRBD1 on 6 matching bases. The germline V and J ends were trimmed by 5 bases and 4 bases, with 10 bases remaining between them. CDR3 length equals 13 residues. Germline-derived CDR1 and CDR2 are SGHRS and YFSETQ. CDR3 loop: CASRIDRNQPQHF. The DNA of the CDR3 is TGCGCCAGCAGAATAGACAGGAATCAGCCCCAGCATTTT.

This clone was seen only a few times. CDR3 nucleotides: TGTGCCAGCAGCTTACGGCGGAATGAGCAGTTCTTC. Translated: CASSLRRNEQFF. The V and J genes are TRBV7-2 and TRBJ2-1; D is unresolved. With 2 bases removed from V and 7 bases from J, the gap between germline ends came to 6 bases. The CDR3 totals 12 residues. From germline, CDR1 is SGHTA and CDR2 FQGNSA.

This clone was observed once. The chain uses TRBV9 and TRBJ2-3; 13 nucleotides align to TRBD2. Germline V gives CDR1 SGDLS, CDR2 YYNGEE. The CDR3 loop spans 13 amino acids. Trimming removed 3 bases from V and 10 bases from J; junction bases left unmatched: 2. The CDR3 spells CASSGTSGSPQYF. The CDR3 DNA reads as TGTGCCAGCAGCGGGACTAGCGGGAGCCCGCAGTATTTT.

This chain joins TRBV4-3 and TRBJ2-1; TRBD1 is a possible D gene (6 bases). Germline CDR1 is LGHNA and CDR2 is YSLEER. V gave up 0 bases and J gave up 5 bases, with 17 bases separating them. This CDR3 is built from 17 residues. CDR3 DNA: TGCGCCAGCAGCCAAGACTCGAGTCACAGGGTCGACAATGAGCAGTTCTTC. It is translated as CASSQDSSHRVDNEQFF.

This clone was seen once. The chain links TRBV2 to TRBJ2-7, with D tentatively TRBD2 (5 bases). There are 14 residues in the CDR3. Germline-derived CDR1 and CDR2 are SNHLY and FYNNEI. V dropped 10 bases and J dropped 0 bases, with 16 bases sitting between them. This CDR3 reads CANAREGSSYEQYF. The CDR3 DNA is TGTGCCAATGCCCGAGAGGGAAGCTCCTACGAGCAGTACTTC.

The chain uses TRBV27 and TRBJ2-5; D not certain. The CDR3 length is 15 residues. V was shortened by 4 bases and J by 1 base, with 13 bases between the two germline ends. The germline V gene has CDR1 MNHEY and CDR2 SMNVEV (reference sequence). CDR3 DNA sequence: TGTGCCAGCAGTTCGTCGCAGGTGGGCCAAGAGACCCAGTACTTC. Amino acids: CASSSSQVGQETQYF.

Notes on this clone: This clone may be a read error of a much larger clone one base away. The chain couples TRBV28 to TRBJ1-5, with 8 positions matching TRBD1. CDR1 MDHEN and CDR2 SYDVKM come from the germline V gene. The CDR3 spans 17 residues. With 10 bases clipped from V and 3 bases from J, the junction kept 17 bases outside the gene matches. The CDR3 loop is CANRGDSDREYNQPQHF. The CDR3 coding sequence is TGTGCCAACAGGGGGGACTCGGACAGGGAATACAATCAGCCCCAGCATTTT.

V is TRBV11-2 and J is TRBJ2-1; 7 bases agree with TRBD2. The CDR3 has 16 amino acids. Germline trimming cut 5 bases from V and 4 bases from J; bases unmatched to any gene: 11. Germline V lookup: CDR1 SGHAT, CDR2 FQNNGV. CDR3 residues: CASSHLEGGIYNEQFF. The CDR3 nucleotides read TGTGCCAGCAGCCACCTGGAGGGAGGGATTTACAATGAGCAGTTCTTC.

This clone was detected only once. The J gene is TRBJ2-1, the V gene TRBV11-2; D ambiguous. CDR1 and CDR2 (germline): SGHAT, FQNNGV. The CDR3 consists of 14 residues. With 4 bases removed from V and 7 bases from J, the gap between germline ends came to 14 bases. DNA for the CDR3: TGTGCCAGCAGCTGGGCTGGAAGGCCTAATGAGCAGTTCTTC. Protein: CASSWAGRPNEQFF.

The V call is TRBV29-1, the J call TRBJ2-5; TRBD2 aligns across 9 bases. V was clipped by 3 bases and J by 5 bases; unmatched bases: 10. The germline V gene has CDR1 SQVTM and CDR2 ANQGSEA. This CDR3 has 15 residues. CDR3 nucleotides: TGCAGCGTTGATTTTCTAGCGGGATATTTTGAGACCCAGTACTTC. Its translation: CSVDFLAGYFETQYF.

The CDR3 DNA sequence: TGTGCCAGCAGCAGCGGGCCCCACGGATCCTACGAGCAGTACTTC. It codes for CASSSGPHGSYEQYF. The genes are TRBV6-1 and TRBJ2-7; D might be TRBD2 (6 bases). The V gene lost 6 bases and the J gene lost 1 base, with 16 bases spanning the gap. The CDR3 runs 15 residues. Germline CDR1 MNHNS, CDR2 SASEGT.

V gene TRBV7-9 combines with J gene TRBJ1-4; D is unresolved. V dropped 5 bases and J dropped 8 bases, with 9 bases sitting between them. Germline CDR1 SEHNR, CDR2 FQNEAQ (reference sequence). This CDR3 spans 12 amino acids. The CDR3 loop reads CASSPGGEKLFF. The CDR3, as DNA: TGTGCCAGCAGCCCGGGTGGGGAAAAACTGTTTTTT.

The rearrangement joins TRBV4-1 to TRBJ1-2; 7 bases map to TRBD1. Germline CDR1 reads MGHRA; CDR2 reads YSYEKL. The CDR3 runs 16 residues. V dropped 3 bases and J dropped 3; count of bases not matched to a gene: 10. The CDR3 DNA sequence: TGCGCCAGCAGCCAGGCCCGGGACAGTGCTTACTATGGCTACACCTTC. This gives the protein CASSQARDSAYYGYTF.

V gene TRBV4-2 combines with J gene TRBJ2-5, with 8 bases fitting TRBD1. From germline, CDR1 is LGHNA and CDR2 YNFKEQ. The trim removed 2 bases at V and 2 bases at J, leaving 4 bases unmatched. This CDR3 region has 15 residues. This CDR3 reads CASSQRRTGQETQYF. Written as DNA, the CDR3 is TGTGCCAGCAGCCAACGGCGGACAGGGCAAGAGACCCAGTACTTC.

The gene calls are TRBV2 and TRBJ1-5; D unresolved. The V gene lost 8 bases and the J gene lost 0 bases, with 8 bases spanning the gap. Germline values: CDR1 SNHLY, CDR2 FYNNEI. The CDR3 has 13 amino acids. CDR3 loop: CASDGNSNQPQHF. CDR3 in DNA: TGTGCCAGCGACGGTAATAGCAATCAGCCCCAGCATTTT.

The chain links TRBV29-1 to TRBJ2-3, with TRBD1 matching 9 bases. Trimming cost V 5 bases and J 0 bases; bases outside gene matches: 6. Germline CDR1 reads SQVTM; CDR2 reads ANQGSEA. This CDR3 has 15 residues. CDR3 in DNA: TGCAGCGTTTATCCGGGACAGGGTAGCACAGATACGCAGTATTTT. Translating it yields CSVYPGQGSTDTQYF.

The chain links TRBV6-1 to TRBJ1-5; D may be TRBD1 (5 bases). This CDR3 is built from 14 residues. V gave up 0 bases and J gave up 7 bases, with 10 bases separating them. CDR1 and CDR2 (germline): MNHNS, SASEGT. CDR3 nucleotide sequence: TGTGCCAGCAGTGAAGCGCGGGGGAGCCAGCCCCAGCATTTT. Translating gives CASSEARGSQPQHF.